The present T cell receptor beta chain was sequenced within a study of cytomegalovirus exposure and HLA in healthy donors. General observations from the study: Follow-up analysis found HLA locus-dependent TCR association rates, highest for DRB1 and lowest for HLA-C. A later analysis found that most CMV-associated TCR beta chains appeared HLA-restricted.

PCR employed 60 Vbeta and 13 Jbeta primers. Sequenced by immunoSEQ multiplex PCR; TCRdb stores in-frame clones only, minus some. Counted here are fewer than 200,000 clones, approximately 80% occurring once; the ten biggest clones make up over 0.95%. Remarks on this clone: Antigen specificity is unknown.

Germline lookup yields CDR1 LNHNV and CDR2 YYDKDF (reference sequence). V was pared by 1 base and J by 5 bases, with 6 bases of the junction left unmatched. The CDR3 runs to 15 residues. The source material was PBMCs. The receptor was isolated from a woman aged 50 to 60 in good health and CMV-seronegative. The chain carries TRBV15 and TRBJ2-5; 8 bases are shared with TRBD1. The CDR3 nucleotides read TGTGCCACCAGCAGAGCGGACAGGGACATGGAGACCCAGTACTTC. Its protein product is CATSRADRDMETQYF.